This T cell receptor (beta chain) was sequenced for a study of OX40 agonist ivuxolimab in advanced cancers. Overall study context: Patients enrolled in dose escalation were diagnosed with hepatocellular carcinoma, melanoma, renal cell or head and neck cancer.

Study results and limitations: The mean number of expanded clones was higher in CD8+ T cells than in CD4+. Clones of CD4+ and CD8+ blood T cells grew by week 6 at doses of 0.1 to 3.0 mg/kg.

TCRdb's copy holds only in-frame clones and misses some; the assay was immunoSEQ multiplex PCR. The repertoire has some 65,000 clones, around 90% of them found once; the top ten carry around 2%. The CDR3 has 16 amino acids. V dropped 0 bases and J dropped 0 bases, with 10 bases sitting between them. Germline CDR1 and CDR2: MGHRA and YSYEKL. On this clone: Its target is unknown.

No patient had autoimmune disease or received systemic immunosuppression. This TCR was recovered from an adult with an advanced solid tumor such as melanoma, head and neck, liver or kidney cancer. This chain connects TRBV4-1 to TRBJ2-3; no clear D. The input for sequencing was CD4+ or CD8+ T cells sorted from blood, taken in a trial of the OX40 agonist ivuxolimab. CDR3 residues: CASSQEKWGSTDTQYF. The CDR3 DNA follows: TGCGCCAGCAGCCAAGAAAAGTGGGGAAGCACAGATACGCAGTATTTT.